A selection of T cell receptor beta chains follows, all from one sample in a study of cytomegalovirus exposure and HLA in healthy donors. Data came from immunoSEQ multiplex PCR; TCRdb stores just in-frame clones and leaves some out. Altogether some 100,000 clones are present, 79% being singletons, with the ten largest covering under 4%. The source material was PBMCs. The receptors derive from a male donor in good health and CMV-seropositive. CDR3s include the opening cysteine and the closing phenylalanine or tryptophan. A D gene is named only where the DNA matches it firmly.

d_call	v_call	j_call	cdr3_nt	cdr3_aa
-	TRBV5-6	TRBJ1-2	TGTGCCAGCAGCTTGCCTGGACGGAGCCCTTCGGGGACCTTC	CASSLPGRSPSGTF
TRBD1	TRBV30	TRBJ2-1	TGTGCCTGGAGGCGTACAGGGGGTATCTACAATGAGCAGTTCTTC	CAWRRTGGIYNEQFF
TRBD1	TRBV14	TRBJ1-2	TGTGCCAGCAGCCAATGGGACAGGGGACCTAATAACTATGGCTACACCTTC	CASSQWDRGPNNYGYTF
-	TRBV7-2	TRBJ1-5	TGTGCCAGCAGCTTAGCGGGGCGGACGCCCCAGCATTTT	CASSLAGRTPQHF
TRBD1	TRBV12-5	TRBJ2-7	TGTGCTAGTGGCACGACTTCGACAGGGCCACCCTACGAGCAGTACTTC	CASGTTSTGPPYEQYF
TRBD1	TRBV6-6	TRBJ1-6	TGTGCCAGCACCCCGGGACAGGGGCGCGGTTCACCCCTCCACTTT	CASTPGQGRGSPLHF
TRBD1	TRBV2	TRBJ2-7	TGTGCCAGCACAACCCCGGGACAGGGATACGAGCAGTACTTC	CASTTPGQGYEQYF
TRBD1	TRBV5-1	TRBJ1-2	TGCGCCAGCAGCTTACCGGGACAGGGGTTGGATGGCTACACCTTC	CASSLPGQGLDGYTF
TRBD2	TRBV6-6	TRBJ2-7	TGTGCCAGCAGTTACTCGAGTGGGGGGGGAGGATACGAGCAGTACTTC	CASSYSSGGGGYEQYF
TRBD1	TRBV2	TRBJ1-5	TGTGCCAGCAGCGCGACAGGGGGTAGCAATCAGCCCCAGCATTTT	CASSATGGSNQPQHF
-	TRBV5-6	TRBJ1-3	TGTGCCAGCAGCTTGAACAGGATCTCTGGAAACACCATATATTTT	CASSLNRISGNTIYF
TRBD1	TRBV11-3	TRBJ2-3	TGTGCCAGCAGCTATTCCGGGACAGGGGGGAAAGATACGCAGTATTTT	CASSYSGTGGKDTQYF
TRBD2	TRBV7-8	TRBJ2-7	TGTGCCAGCAGCTCCAAGCGGGGGTTGACCTACGAGCAGTACTTC	CASSSKRGLTYEQYF
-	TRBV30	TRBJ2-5	TGTGCCTGGAGTGTAACCCAAAGAGTTCGGTACTTC	CAWSVTQRVRYF